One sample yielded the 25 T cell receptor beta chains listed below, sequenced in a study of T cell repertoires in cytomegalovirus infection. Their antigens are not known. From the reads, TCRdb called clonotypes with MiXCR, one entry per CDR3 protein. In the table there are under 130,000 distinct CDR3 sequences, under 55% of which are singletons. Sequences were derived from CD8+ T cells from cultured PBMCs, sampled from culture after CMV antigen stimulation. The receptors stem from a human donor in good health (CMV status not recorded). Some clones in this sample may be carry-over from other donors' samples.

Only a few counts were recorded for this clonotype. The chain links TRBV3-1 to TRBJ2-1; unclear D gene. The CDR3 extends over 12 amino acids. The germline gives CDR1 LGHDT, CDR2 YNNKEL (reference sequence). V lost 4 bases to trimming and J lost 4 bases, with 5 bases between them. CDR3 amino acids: CASSRRYNEQFF. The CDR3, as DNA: TGTGCCAGCAGCCGGCGGTACAATGAGCAGTTCTTC.

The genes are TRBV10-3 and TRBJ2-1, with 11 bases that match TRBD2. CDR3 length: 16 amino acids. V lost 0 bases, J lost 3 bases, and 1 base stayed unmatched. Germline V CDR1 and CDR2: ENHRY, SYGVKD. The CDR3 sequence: CAISESSGGVYNEQFF. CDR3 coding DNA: TGTGCCATCAGTGAGTCTAGCGGGGGGGTCTACAATGAGCAGTTCTTC.

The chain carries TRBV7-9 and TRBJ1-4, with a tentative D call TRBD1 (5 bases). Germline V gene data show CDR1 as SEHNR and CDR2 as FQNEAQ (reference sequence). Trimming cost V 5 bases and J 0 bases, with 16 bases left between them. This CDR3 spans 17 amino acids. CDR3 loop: CASSVLGGDATNEKLFF. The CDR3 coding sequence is TGTGCCAGCAGCGTGCTGGGGGGAGATGCAACTAATGAAAAACTGTTTTTT.

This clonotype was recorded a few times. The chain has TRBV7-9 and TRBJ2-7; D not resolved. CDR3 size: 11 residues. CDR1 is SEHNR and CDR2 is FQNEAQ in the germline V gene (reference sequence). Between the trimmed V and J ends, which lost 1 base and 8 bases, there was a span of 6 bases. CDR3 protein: CASSLDSKQYF. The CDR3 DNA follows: TGTGCCAGCAGCTTAGATTCGAAGCAGTACTTC. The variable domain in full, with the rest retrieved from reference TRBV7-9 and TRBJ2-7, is DTGVSQNPRHKITKRGQNVTFRCDPISEHNRLYWYRQTLGQGPEFLTYFQNEAQLEKSRLLSDRFSAERPKGSFSTLEIQRTEQGDSAMYLCASSLDSKQYFGPGTRLTVT.

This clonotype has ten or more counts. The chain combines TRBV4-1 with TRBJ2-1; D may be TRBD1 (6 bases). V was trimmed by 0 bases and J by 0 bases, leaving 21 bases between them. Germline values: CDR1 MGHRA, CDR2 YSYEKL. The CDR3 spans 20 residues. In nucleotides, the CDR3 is TGCGCCAGCAGCCAAGATACCCCCATAAGGGTCAGGGGCTCCTACAATGAGCAGTTCTTC. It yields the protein CASSQDTPIRVRGSYNEQFF.

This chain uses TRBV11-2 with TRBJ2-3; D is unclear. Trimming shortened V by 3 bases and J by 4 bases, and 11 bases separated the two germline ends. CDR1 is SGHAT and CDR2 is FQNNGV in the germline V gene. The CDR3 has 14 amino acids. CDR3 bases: TGTGCCAGCAGCTTTCAGGACCGTGCAGATACGCAGTATTTT. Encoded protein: CASSFQDRADTQYF.

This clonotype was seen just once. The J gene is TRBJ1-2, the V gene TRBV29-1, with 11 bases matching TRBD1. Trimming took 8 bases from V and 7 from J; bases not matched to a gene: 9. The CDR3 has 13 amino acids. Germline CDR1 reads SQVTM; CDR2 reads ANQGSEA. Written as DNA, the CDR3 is TGCAGCACCCGGGACAGGGGGTATCTTGGCTACACCTTC. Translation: CSTRDRGYLGYTF.

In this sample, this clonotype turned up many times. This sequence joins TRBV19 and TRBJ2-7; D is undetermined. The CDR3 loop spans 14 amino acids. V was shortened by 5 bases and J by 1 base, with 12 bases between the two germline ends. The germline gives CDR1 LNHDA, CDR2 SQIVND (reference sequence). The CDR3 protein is CASSPRLVSYEQYF. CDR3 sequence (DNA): TGTGCCAGTAGTCCCCGTCTGGTTTCCTACGAGCAGTACTTC. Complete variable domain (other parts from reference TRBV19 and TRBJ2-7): DGGITQSPKYLFRKEGQNVTLSCEQNLNHDAMYWYRQDPGQGLRLIYYSQIVNDFQKGDIAEGYSVSREKKESFPLTVTSAQKNPTAFYLCASSPRLVSYEQYFGPGTRLTVT.

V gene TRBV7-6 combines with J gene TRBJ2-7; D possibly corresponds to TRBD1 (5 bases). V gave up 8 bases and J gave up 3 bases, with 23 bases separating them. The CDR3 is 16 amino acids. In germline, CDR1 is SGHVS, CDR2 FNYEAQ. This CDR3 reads CASQGVRPGNLYEQYF. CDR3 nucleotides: TGTGCCAGCCAAGGGGTGAGGCCAGGGAATCTCTACGAGCAGTACTTC. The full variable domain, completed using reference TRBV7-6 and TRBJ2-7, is GAGVSQSPRYKVTKRGQDVALRCDPISGHVSLYWYRQALGQGPEFLTYFNYEAQQDKSGLPNDRFSAERPEGSISTLTIQRTEQRDSAMYRCASQGVRPGNLYEQYFGPGTRLTVT.

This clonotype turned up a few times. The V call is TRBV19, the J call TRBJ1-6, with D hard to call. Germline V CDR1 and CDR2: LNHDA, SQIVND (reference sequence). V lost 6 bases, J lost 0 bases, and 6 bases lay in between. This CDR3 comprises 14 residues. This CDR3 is CASSFSSYNSPLHF. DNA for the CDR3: TGTGCCAGTAGCTTTAGCTCCTATAATTCACCCCTCCACTTT.

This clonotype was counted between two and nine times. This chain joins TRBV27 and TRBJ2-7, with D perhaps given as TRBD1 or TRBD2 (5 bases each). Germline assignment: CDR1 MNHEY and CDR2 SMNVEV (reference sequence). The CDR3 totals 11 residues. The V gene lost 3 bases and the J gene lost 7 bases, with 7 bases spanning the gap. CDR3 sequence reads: CASSFGGEQYF. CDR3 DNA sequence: TGTGCCAGCAGTTTTGGGGGTGAGCAGTACTTC.

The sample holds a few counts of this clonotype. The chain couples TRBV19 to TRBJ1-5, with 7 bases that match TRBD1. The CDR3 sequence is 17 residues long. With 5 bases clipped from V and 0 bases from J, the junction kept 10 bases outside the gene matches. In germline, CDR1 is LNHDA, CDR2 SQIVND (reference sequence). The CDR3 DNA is TGTGCCAGTAGTGTTGACAGGGATCTGTATAGCAATCAGCCCCAGCATTTT. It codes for CASSVDRDLYSNQPQHF.

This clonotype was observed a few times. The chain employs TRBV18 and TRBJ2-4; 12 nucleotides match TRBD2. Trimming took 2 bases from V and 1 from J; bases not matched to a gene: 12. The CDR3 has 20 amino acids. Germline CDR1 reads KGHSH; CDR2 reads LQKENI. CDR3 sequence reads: CASSPIRTSGAPGAKNIQYF. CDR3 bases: TGTGCCAGCTCACCAATCCGGACTAGCGGGGCCCCAGGGGCCAAAAACATTCAGTACTTC.

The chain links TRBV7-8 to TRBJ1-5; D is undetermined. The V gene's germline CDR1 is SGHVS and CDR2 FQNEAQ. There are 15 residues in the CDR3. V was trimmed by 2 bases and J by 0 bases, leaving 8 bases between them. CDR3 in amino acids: CASSLRVNSNQPQHF. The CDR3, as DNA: TGTGCCAGCAGCTTAAGGGTTAATAGCAATCAGCCCCAGCATTTT.

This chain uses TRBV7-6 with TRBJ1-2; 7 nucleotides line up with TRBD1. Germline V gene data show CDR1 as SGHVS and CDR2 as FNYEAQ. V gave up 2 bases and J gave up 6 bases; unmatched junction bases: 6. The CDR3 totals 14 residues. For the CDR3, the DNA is TGTGCCAGCAGCTTACACTTCACAGGGGATGGCTACACCTTC. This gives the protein CASSLHFTGDGYTF.

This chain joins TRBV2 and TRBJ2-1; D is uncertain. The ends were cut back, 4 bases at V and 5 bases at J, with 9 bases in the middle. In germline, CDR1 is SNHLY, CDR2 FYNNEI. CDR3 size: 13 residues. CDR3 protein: CASSGLVNNEQFF. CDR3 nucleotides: TGTGCCAGCAGTGGACTGGTAAACAATGAGCAGTTCTTC. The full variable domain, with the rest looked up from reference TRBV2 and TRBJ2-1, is EPEVTQTPSHQVTQMGQEVILRCVPISNHLYFYWYRQILGQKVEFLVSFYNNEISEKSEIFDDQFSVERPDGSNFTLKIRSTKLEDSAMYFCASSGLVNNEQFFGPGTRLTVL.

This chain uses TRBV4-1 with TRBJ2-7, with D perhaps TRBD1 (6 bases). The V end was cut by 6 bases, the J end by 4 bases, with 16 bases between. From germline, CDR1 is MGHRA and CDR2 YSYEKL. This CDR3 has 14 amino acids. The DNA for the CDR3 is TGCGCCAGCAGTCTAACCGGGACACCGTACGAGCAGTACTTC. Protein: CASSLTGTPYEQYF.

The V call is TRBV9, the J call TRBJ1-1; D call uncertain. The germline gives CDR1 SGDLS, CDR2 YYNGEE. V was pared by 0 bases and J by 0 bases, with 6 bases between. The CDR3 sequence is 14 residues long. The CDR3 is CASSVGGMNTEAFF. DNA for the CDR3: TGTGCCAGCAGCGTAGGGGGAATGAACACTGAAGCTTTCTTT.

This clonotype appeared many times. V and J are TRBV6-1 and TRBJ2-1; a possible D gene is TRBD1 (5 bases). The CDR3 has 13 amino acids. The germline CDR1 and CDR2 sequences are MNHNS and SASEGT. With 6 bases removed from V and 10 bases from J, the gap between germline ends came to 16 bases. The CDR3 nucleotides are TGTGCCAGCAGCCCAAGGGGTAGAGGAGAGCAGTTCTTC. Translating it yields CASSPRGRGEQFF.

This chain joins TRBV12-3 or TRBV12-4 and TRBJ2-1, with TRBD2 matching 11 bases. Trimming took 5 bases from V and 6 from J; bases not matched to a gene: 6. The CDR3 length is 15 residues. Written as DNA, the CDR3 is TGTGCCAGCAGTGGTGGGACTAGCGGACTCAATGAGCAGTTCTTC. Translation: CASSGGTSGLNEQFF.

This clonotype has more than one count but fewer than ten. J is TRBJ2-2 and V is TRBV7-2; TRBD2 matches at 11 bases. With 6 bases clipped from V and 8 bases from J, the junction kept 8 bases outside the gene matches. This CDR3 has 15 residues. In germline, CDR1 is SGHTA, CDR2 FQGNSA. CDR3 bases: TGTGCCAGCAGTTCGAGACTAGCGGGGACGGGGGAGCTGTTTTTT. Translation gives CASSSRLAGTGELFF.

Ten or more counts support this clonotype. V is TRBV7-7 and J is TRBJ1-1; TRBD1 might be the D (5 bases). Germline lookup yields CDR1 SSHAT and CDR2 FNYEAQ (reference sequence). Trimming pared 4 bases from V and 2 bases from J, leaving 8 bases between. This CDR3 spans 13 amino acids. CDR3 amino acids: CASSSGLNTEAFF. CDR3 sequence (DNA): TGTGCCAGCAGCTCGGGACTAAACACTGAAGCTTTCTTT.

The CDR3: CASSLRWGAGTGELFF. The CDR3 coding sequence is TGTGCCAGCAGTTTAAGGTGGGGGGCTGGCACCGGGGAGCTGTTTTTT. The rearrangement links TRBV27 to TRBJ2-2, with D perhaps assigned TRBD1 or TRBD2 (6 bases each). V lost 2 bases, J lost 4 bases, and 14 bases lay in between. This CDR3 comprises 16 residues. The germline gives CDR1 MNHEY, CDR2 SMNVEV (reference sequence).

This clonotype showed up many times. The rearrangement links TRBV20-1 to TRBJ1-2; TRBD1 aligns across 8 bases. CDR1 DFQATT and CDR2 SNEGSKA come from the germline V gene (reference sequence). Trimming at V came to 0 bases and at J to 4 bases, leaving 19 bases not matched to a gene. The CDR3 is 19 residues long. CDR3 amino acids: CSARDGASEGRGQSYGYTF. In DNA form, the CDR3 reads TGCAGTGCTAGAGATGGGGCGAGTGAGGGCAGGGGGCAAAGCTATGGCTACACCTTC.

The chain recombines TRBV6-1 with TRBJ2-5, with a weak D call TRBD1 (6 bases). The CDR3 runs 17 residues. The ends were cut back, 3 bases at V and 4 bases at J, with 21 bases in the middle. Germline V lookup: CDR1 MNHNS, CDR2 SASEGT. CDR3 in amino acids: CASSDSRVRQDVETQYF. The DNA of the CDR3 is TGTGCCAGCAGTGACAGTAGAGTGAGACAGGACGTAGAGACCCAGTACTTC.